The rows below give T cell receptor beta chains drawn from one sample of a study of blood T cell repertoires in COVID-19. The data were produced by immunoSEQ multiplex PCR, yet TCRdb's version contains in-frame clones alone and is incomplete. The sample includes 37,000 or so clones, roughly 80% of them seen just once. Input material: peripheral blood. The receptors derive from a man between 60 and 75 years old with active COVID-19. Each CDR3 is given without its conserved first and last residue.

ASSRGAYEQY	TRBV28	TRBJ2-7
ASSTGNTEAF	TRBV6-5	TRBJ1-1
ASSFERGNQPQH	TRBV7-2	TRBJ1-5
AISRGVSGELF	TRBV10-3	TRBJ2-2
ATSRERLAGVAPDTQY	TRBV15	TRBJ2-3
ASISDTQY	TRBV6-5	TRBJ2-3
SVERPGLNTEAF	TRBV29-1	TRBJ1-1
ASSPSGGGNTEAF	TRBV28	TRBJ1-1
SGGEDGELF	TRBV29-1	TRBJ2-2
ASSLATSGVYNEQF	TRBV7-7	TRBJ2-1
ASSASPPGLATGELF	TRBV6-2/TRBV6-3	TRBJ2-2
ASLTVNSGNTIY	TRBV6-5	TRBJ1-3
ASSSPHMNTEAF	TRBV28	TRBJ1-1
ASTITSAGVEQY	TRBV13	TRBJ2-7
ASSLAAGAYNEQF	TRBV7-2	TRBJ2-1
AWREQGFYGYT	TRBV30	TRBJ1-2
ASSAQRLAGGMNEQF	TRBV2	TRBJ2-1
ASSLEFEVGYGYT	TRBV11-2	TRBJ1-2
ASSLIRTSSNQPQH	TRBV7-8	TRBJ1-5
ASSLNSAGGEKLF	TRBV7-2	TRBJ1-4
ASSRDRITDTQY	TRBV6-5	TRBJ2-3
ASSLAGDRGQPQH	TRBV7-8	TRBJ1-5
ASSEYLGGAF	TRBV6-1	TRBJ1-1
ASSLAGVEGETQY	TRBV9	TRBJ2-5
ASSLASGVQETQY	TRBV5-4	TRBJ2-5
AWRQGSPSYNSPLH	TRBV30	TRBJ1-6
ASSLVGTEGYEQY	TRBV7-2	TRBJ2-7
ASSPPDSGANVLT	TRBV5-4	TRBJ2-6
ASSRTAGVLSEQF	TRBV6-5	TRBJ2-1
ASSVDPGLNTEAF	TRBV9	TRBJ1-1
SVFGDTEAF	TRBV29-1	TRBJ1-1
ASSLGVEDGYT	TRBV11-2	TRBJ1-2
ASSPSAGSNSPLH	TRBV18	TRBJ1-6
ASSNRDGGSNTEAF	TRBV13	TRBJ1-1
ASSYEQSYEQY	TRBV6-5	TRBJ2-7
ASGNRQGAKGYT	TRBV2	TRBJ1-2